This record concerns one T cell receptor (beta chain) sequence. This sample is drawn from a study of blood T cell repertoires in COVID-19. Background on the study: PBMCs, B-cell-depleted T cells, or T cells were the source of the cDNA or gDNA that made up the material.

Produced via immunoSEQ multiplex PCR; TCRdb's table is partial and in-frame only. Altogether about 44,000 clones are present, roughly 85% being singletons, with the ten largest covering approximately 4.1%. CDR1 is SNHLY, CDR2 FYNNEI, per germline. This CDR3 contains 14 residues. The V segment lost 7 bases and the J segment 2 bases; nucleotides outside the gene matches: 4. Specimen: peripheral blood. The sequence was collected from a woman aged 70-85 years with acute or convalescent COVID-19. This chain connects TRBV2 to TRBJ2-7; TRBD1 matches 11 bases. The CDR3: CASTKGQGAYEQYF. As DNA, the CDR3 is TGTGCCAGCACCAAGGGACAGGGGGCCTACGAGCAGTACTTC. The full variable domain, with the rest looked up from reference TRBV2 and TRBJ2-7, is EPEVTQTPSHQVTQMGQEVILRCVPISNHLYFYWYRQILGQKVEFLVSFYNNEISEKSEIFDDQFSVERPDGSNFTLKIRSTKLEDSAMYFCASTKGQGAYEQYFGPGTRLTVT.